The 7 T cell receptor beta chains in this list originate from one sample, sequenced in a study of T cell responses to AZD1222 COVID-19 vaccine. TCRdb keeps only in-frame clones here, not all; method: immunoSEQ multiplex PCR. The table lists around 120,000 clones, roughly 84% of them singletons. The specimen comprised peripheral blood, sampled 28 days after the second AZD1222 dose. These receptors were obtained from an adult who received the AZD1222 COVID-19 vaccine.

The chain's CDR3 is CASSDIQGGREKLFF. CDR3 bases: TGTGCCAGCAGTGATATACAGGGGGGACGAGAAAAACTGTTTTTT. This chain connects TRBV27 to TRBJ1-4, with 8 bases matching TRBD1. Germline values: CDR1 MNHEY, CDR2 SMNVEV (reference sequence). The CDR3 sequence is 15 residues long. The V and J ends lost 5 bases and 8 bases, in that order; junction bases with no gene match: 10.

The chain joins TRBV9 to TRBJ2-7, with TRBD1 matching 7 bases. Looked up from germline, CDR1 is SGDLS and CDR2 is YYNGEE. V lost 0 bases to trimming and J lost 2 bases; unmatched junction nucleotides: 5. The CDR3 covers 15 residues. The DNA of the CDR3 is TGTGCCAGCAGCGTAGCGCAGGGGGTTGCCTACGAGCAGTACTTC. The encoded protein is CASSVAQGVAYEQYF. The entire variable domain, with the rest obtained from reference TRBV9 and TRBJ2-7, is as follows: DSGVTQTPKHLITATGQRVTLRCSPRSGDLSVYWYQQSLDQGLQFLIQYYNGEERAKGNILERFSAQQFPDLHSELNLSSLELGDSALYFCASSVAQGVAYEQYFGPGTRLTVT.

The CDR3 spells CASSLSPGSYEQYF. CDR3 DNA: TGTGCCAGCAGCTTGTCGCCAGGATCCTACGAGCAGTACTTC. The chain couples TRBV5-5 to TRBJ2-7; D gene uncertain. This CDR3 is 14 amino acids long. Trimming took off 1 base at V and 1 base at J, with 9 bases between the two ends. Germline CDR1 reads SGHKS; CDR2 reads YYEKEE (reference sequence).

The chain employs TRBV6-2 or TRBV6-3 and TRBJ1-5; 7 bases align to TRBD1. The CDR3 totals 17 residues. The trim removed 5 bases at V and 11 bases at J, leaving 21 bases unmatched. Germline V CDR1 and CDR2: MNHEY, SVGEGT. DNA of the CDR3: TGTGCCAGCAGTCTACAGGGGCTAAATATAGTAGGTACGGCCCAGCATTTT. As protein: CASSLQGLNIVGTAQHF.

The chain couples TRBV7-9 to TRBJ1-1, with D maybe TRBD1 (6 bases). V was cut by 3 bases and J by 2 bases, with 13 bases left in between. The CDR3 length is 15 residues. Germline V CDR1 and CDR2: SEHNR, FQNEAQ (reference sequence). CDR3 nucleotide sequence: TGTGCCAGCAGCTTTCAGGGGATGAGCAACACTGAAGCTTTCTTT. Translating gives CASSFQGMSNTEAFF.

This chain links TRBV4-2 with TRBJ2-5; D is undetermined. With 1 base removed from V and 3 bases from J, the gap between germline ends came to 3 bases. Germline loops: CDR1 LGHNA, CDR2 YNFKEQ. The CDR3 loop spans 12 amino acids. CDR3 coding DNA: TGTGCCAGCAGCCAAGGTAAAGAGACCCAGTACTTC. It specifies CASSQGKETQYF.

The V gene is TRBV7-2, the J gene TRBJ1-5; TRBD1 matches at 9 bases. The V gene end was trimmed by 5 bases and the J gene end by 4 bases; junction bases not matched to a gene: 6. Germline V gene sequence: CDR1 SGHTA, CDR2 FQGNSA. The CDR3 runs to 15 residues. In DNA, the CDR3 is TGTGCCAGCAGCATCGGGACAGGGAGGAATCAGCCCCAGCATTTT. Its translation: CASSIGTGRNQPQHF. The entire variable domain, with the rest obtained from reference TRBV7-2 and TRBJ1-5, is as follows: GAGVSQSPSNKVTEKGKDVELRCDPISGHTALYWYRQSLGQGLEFLIYFQGNSAPDKSGLPSDRFSAERTGGSVSTLTIQRTQQEDSAVYLCASSIGTGRNQPQHFGDGTRLSIL.